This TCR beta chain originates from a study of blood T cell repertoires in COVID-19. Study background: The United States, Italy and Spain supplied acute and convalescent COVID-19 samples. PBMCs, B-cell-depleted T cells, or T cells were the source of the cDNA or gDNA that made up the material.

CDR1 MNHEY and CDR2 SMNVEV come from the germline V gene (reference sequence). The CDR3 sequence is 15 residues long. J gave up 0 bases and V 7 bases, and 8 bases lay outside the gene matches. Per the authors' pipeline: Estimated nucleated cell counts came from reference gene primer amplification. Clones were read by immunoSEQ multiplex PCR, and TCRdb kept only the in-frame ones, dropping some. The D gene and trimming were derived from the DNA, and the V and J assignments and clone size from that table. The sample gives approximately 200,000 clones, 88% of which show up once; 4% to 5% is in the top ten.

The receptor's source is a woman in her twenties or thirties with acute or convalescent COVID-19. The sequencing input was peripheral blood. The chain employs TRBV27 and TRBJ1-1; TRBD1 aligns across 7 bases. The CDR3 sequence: CASTPGQLMNTEAFF. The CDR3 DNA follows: TGTGCCAGCACCCCGGGACAGCTGATGAACACTGAAGCTTTCTTT.